This TCR beta chain is drawn from a study of cytomegalovirus exposure and HLA in healthy donors. About this clone: Antigen unknown.

The data were produced by immunoSEQ multiplex PCR, yet TCRdb's version contains in-frame clones alone and is incomplete. The table includes over 200,000 clones, about 86% detected once. This CDR3 is built from 16 residues. The V end was cut by 0 bases, the J end by 6 bases, with 17 bases between. The study, taken as a whole, reports: The study recorded around 160 TCR beta chains that were cytomegalovirus-associated.

Sequencing used PBMCs. The receptor's source is a woman younger than 35 in good health and CMV-seronegative. The chain combines TRBV23-1 with TRBJ1-2; D unclear. TRBV23-1 is an ORF, and what it does is uncertain. CDR3 bases: TGCGCCAGCAGTCAATCCCCCCCAAGAAACCTAGATGGCTACACCTTC. Its translation: CASSQSPPRNLDGYTF.